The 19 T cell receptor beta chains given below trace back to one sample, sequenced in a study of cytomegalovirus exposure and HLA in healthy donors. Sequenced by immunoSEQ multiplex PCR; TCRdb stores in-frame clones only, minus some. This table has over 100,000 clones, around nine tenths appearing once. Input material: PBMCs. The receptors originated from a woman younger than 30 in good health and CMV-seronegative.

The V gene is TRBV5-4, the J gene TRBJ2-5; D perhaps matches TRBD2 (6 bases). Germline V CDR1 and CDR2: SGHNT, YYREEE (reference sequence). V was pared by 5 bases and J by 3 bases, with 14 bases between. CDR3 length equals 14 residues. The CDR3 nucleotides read TGTGCCAGCAGTTTTCCGGGACTGGAAGAGACCCAGTACTTC. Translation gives CASSFPGLEETQYF.

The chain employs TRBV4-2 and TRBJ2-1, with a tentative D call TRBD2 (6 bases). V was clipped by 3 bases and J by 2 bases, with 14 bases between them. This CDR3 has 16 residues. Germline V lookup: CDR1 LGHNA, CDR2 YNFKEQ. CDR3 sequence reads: CASSHSSGTAYNEQFF. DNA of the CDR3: TGTGCCAGCAGCCATTCCTCCGGGACTGCCTACAATGAGCAGTTCTTC.

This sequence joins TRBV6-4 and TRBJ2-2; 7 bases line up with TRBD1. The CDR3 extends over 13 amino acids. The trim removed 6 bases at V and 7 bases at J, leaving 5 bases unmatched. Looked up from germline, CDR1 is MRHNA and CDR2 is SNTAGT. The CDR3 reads CASRMTGIGELFF. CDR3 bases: TGTGCCAGCAGGATGACAGGGATCGGGGAGCTGTTTTTT.

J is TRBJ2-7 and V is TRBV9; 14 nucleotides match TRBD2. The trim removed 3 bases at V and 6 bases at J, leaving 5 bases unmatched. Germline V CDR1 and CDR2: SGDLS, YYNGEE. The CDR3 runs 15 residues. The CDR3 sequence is CASSAPTSGRAEQYF. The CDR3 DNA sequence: TGTGCCAGCAGCGCCCCGACTAGCGGGAGGGCCGAGCAGTACTTC.

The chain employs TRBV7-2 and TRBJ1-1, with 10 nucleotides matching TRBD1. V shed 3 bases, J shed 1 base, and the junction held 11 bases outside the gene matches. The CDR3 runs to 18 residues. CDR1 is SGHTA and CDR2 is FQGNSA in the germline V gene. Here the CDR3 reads CASSFPTGTGVSNTEAFF. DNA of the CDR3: TGTGCCAGCAGCTTCCCAACCGGGACAGGGGTTTCGAACACTGAAGCTTTCTTT. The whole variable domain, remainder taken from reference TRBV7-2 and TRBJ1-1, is GAGVSQSPSNKVTEKGKDVELRCDPISGHTALYWYRQSLGQGLEFLIYFQGNSAPDKSGLPSDRFSAERTGGSVSTLTIQRTQQEDSAVYLCASSFPTGTGVSNTEAFFGQGTRLTVV.

For the CDR3, the DNA is TGTGCCAGCAGTTTACCCAGGTCCGGGCCCCAGCATTTT. Its protein is CASSLPRSGPQHF. The V and J genes are TRBV28 and TRBJ1-5; D not resolved. Germline loops: CDR1 MDHEN, CDR2 SYDVKM. The CDR3 contains 13 residues. Trimming took 2 bases from V and 9 from J, leaving 11 bases between them.

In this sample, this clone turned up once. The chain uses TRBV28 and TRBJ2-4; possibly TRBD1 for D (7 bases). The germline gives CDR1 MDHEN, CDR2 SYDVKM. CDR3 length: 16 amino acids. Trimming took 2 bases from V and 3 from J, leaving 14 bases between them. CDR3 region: CASSLPRRDSKNIQYF. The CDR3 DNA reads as TGTGCCAGCAGTTTACCTCGGCGGGACAGCAAAAACATTCAGTACTTC.

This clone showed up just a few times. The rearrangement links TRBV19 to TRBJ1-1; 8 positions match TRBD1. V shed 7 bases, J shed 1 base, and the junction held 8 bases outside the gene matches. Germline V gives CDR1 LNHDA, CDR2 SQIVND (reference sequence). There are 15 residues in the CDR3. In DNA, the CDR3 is TGTGCCAGTAACCATTACGGGACAGGGAACACTGAAGCTTTCTTT. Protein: CASNHYGTGNTEAFF.

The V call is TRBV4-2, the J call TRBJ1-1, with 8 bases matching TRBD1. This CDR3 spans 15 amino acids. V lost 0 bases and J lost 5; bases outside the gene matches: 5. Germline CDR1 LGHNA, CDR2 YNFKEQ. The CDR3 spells CASSQDWTGITEAFF. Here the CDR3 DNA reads TGTGCCAGCAGCCAAGACTGGACAGGGATAACTGAAGCTTTCTTT.

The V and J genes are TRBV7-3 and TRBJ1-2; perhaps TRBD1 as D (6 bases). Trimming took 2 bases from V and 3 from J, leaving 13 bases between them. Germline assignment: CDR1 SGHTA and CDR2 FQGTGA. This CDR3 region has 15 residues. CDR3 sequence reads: CASSLGGDTDYGYTF. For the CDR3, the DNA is TGTGCCAGCAGCTTAGGTGGGGACACCGACTATGGCTACACCTTC.

The CDR3 DNA follows: TGCAGCGTTGAAGATTCATTAACCGGGACTAGTCTAAATGAGCAGTTCTTC. Residues: CSVEDSLTGTSLNEQFF. The chain links TRBV29-1 to TRBJ2-1; TRBD2 aligns across 8 bases. The CDR3 loop spans 17 amino acids. Unmatched junction bases numbered 14, after V lost 0 bases and J lost 7 bases. Germline CDR1 and CDR2: SQVTM and ANQGSEA.

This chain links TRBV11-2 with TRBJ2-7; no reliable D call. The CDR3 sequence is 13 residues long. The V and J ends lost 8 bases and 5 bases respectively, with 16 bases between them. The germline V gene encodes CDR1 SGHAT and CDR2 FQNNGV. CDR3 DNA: TGTGCCAGCGGCGAATATCCGGGTCACGAGCAGTACTTC. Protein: CASGEYPGHEQYF.

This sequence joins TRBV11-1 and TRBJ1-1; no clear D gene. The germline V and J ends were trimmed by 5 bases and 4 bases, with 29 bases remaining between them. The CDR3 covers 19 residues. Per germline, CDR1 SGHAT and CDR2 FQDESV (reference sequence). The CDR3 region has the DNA TGTGCCAGCAGCCTAATCCCGGGAGTCTCGGTGGTCGGGAGCACTGAAGCTTTCTTT. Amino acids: CASSLIPGVSVVGSTEAFF.

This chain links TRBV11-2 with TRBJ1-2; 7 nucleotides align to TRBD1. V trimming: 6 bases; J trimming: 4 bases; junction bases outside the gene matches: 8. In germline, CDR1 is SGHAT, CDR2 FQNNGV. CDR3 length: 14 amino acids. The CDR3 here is CASRPTGSGYGYTF. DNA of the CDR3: TGTGCCAGCAGACCGACAGGGTCGGGCTATGGCTACACCTTC.

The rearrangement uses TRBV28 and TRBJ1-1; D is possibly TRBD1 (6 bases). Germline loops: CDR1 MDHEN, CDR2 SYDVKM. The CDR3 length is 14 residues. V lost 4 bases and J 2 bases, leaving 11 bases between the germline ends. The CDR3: CASSYHRDNTEAFF. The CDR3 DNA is TGTGCCAGCAGTTACCACAGGGATAACACTGAAGCTTTCTTT.

CDR3: CASSPTPGSGDTEAFF. The CDR3 DNA follows: TGTGCCAGCTCACCGACTCCTGGAAGCGGTGACACTGAAGCTTTCTTT. The gene calls are TRBV18 and TRBJ1-1; D ambiguous. The CDR3 is 16 residues long. CDR1 is KGHSH and CDR2 is LQKENI in the germline V gene. V dropped 3 bases and J dropped 3 bases, with 17 bases sitting between them.

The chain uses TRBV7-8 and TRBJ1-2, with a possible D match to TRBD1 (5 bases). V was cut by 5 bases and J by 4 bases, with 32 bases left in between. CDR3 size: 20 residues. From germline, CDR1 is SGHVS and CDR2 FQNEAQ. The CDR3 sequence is CASSPFPRRAERQRRYGYTF. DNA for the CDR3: TGTGCCAGCAGCCCATTCCCTCGACGTGCGGAACGACAGCGACGCTATGGCTACACCTTC.

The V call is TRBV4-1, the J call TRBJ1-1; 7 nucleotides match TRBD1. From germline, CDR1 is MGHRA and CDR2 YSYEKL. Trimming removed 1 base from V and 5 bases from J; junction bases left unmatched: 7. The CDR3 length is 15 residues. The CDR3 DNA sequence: TGCGCCAGCAGCCAAGTGAGCCAGGGGGAAACTGAAGCTTTCTTT. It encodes CASSQVSQGETEAFF.

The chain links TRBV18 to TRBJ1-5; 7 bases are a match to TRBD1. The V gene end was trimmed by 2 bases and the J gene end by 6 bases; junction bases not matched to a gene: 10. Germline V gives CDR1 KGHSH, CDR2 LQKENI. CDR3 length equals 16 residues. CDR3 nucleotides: TGTGCCAGCTCACCAGGGTTAGGGGGCAAGGCTCAGCCCCAGCATTTT. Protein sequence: CASSPGLGGKAQPQHF.